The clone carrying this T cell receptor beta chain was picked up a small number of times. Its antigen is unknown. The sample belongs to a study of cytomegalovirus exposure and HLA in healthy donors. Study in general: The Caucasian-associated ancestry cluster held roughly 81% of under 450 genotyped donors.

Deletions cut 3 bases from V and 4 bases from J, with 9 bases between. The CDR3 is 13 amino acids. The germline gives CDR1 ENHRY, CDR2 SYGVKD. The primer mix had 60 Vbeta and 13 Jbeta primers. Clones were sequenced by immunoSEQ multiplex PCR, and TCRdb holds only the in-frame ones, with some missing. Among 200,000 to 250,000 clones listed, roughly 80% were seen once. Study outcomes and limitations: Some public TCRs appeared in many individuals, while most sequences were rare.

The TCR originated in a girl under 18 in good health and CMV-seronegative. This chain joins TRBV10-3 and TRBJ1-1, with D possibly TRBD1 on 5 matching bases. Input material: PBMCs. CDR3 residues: CAISEDRLTEAFF. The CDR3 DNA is TGTGCCATCAGTGAAGACAGACTCACTGAAGCTTTCTTT.